This T cell receptor beta chain was sequenced for a study of cytomegalovirus exposure and HLA in healthy donors. Germline loops: CDR1 SGDLS, CDR2 YYNGEE. Trimming cost V 0 bases and J 0 bases; bases outside gene matches: 10. This CDR3 has 19 amino acids. The assay was immunoSEQ multiplex PCR, and TCRdb's table has in-frame clones only and misses some. The sample shows 200,000 to 250,000 clones, less than 85% of them seen only once. The chain is built from TRBV9 and TRBJ2-1, with 9 bases fitting TRBD2. This sequence was found in a woman aged 18-29 years in good health and CMV-seronegative. Sample: PBMCs. The CDR3 DNA reads TGTGCCAGCAGCGTAGCTACTAGCGGGCGATCTTTCTCCTACAATGAGCAGTTCTTC. Its protein product is CASSVATSGRSFSYNEQFF.